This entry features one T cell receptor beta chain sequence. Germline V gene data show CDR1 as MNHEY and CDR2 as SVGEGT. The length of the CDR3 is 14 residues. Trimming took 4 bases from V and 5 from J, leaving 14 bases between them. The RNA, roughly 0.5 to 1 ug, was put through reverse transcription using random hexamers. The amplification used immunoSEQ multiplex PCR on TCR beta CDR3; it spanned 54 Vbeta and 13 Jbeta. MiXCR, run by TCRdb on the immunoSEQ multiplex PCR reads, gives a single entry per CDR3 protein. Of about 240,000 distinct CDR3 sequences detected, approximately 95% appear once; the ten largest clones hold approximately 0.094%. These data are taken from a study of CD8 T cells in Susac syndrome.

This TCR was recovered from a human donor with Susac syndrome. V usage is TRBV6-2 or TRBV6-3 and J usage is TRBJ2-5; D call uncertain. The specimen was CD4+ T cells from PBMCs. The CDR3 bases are TGTGCCAGCAGTTCTAGGAACCCGAGGGAGACCCAGTACTTC. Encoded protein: CASSSRNPRETQYF.